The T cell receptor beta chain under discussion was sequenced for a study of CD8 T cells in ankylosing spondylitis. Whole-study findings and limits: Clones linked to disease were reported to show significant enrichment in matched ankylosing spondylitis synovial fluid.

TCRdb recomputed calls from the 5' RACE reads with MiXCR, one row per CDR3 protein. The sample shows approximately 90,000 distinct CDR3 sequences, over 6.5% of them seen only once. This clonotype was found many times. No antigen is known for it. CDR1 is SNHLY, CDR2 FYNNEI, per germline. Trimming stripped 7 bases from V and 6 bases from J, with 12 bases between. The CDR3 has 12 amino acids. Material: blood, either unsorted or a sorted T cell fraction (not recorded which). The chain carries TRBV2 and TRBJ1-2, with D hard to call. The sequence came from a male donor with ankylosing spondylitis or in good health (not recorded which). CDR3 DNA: TGTGCCAGCATCTTGGAGGTCAATGGCTACACCTTC. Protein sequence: CASILEVNGYTF.